The rows below give T cell receptor beta chains drawn from one sample of a study of control samples from healthy donors and cancer patients. Produced via immunoSEQ multiplex PCR; TCRdb's table is partial and in-frame only. This table has 400,000 to 500,000 clones, 90% appearing once. The material sequenced was PBMCs. The receptors were gathered from a man aged 40-49 years with head and neck cancer. Each CDR3 is given with its conserved first and last residue. D genes are given only for firm matches. Clone size is stated in some rows and not others, as once, few, many or a class when expanded.

>-|TRBJ1-2|-|TRBV7-9
CASSLRMGDGYTF
TGTGCCAGCAGCTTAAGGATGGGCGACGGCTACACCTTC
>-|TRBJ1-1|-|TRBV30
CAWSVKGVGGTEAFF
TGTGCCTGGAGTGTAAAAGGGGTGGGGGGCACTGAAGCTTTCTTT
>-|TRBJ1-2|once|TRBV7-6
CASSPNVGTGGGGYTF
TGTGCCAGCAGCCCCAACGTGGGCACCGGAGGAGGTGGCTACACCTTC
>TRBD2|TRBJ2-7|few|TRBV27
CASSRSGSSYEQYF
TGTGCCAGCAGCCGTAGCGGGAGTTCCTACGAGCAGTACTTC
>-|TRBJ1-3|-|TRBV10-2
CASSLPPWNTIYF
TGCGCCAGCAGTCTACCTCCTTGGAACACCATATATTTT
>-|TRBJ2-7|-|TRBV5-1
CASSFATAYEQYF
TGCGCCAGCAGCTTCGCGACAGCCTACGAGCAGTACTTC
>TRBD1|TRBJ1-6|-|TRBV10-3
CAISARGLENSPLHF
TGTGCCATCAGTGCGAGGGGGCTGGAAAATTCACCCCTCCACTTT
>-|TRBJ1-2|-|TRBV6-5
CASSYSPGSSYGYTF
TGTGCCAGCAGTTACTCCCCGGGGAGTTCCTATGGCTACACCTTC
>-|TRBJ2-1|-|TRBV10-1
CASSVGPLIGGRTLNNEQFF
TGCGCCAGCAGTGTCGGGCCTTTGATCGGGGGACGGACTTTGAACAATGAGCAGTTCTTC
>-|TRBJ1-1|-|TRBV3-1/TRBV3-2
CASSQLQENTEAFF
TGTGCCAGCAGCCAGTTACAGGAGAACACTGAAGCTTTCTTT
>-|TRBJ2-7|-|TRBV10-2
CASRGVGLEQYF
TGCGCCAGCAGGGGGGTAGGTCTTGAGCAGTACTTC
>TRBD2|TRBJ2-1|once|TRBV7-3
CASSLMAGTSGTNEQFF
TGTGCCAGCAGCTTAATGGCCGGGACTAGCGGGACCAATGAGCAGTTCTTC
>-|TRBJ2-1|-|TRBV19
CASSIPPSAYSYNEQFF
TGTGCCAGTAGTATACCCCCAAGCGCGTACTCCTACAATGAGCAGTTCTTC
>TRBD1|TRBJ2-7|-|TRBV19
CASSFGTGSYEQYF
TGTGCCAGTAGTTTCGGGACAGGGTCCTACGAGCAGTACTTC